This entry features one T cell receptor beta chain sequence. These data belong to a study of blood T cell repertoires in COVID-19. The table came from immunoSEQ multiplex PCR; TCRdb's copy has only in-frame clones and leaves some out. The repertoire includes about 230,000 clones, 70% to 85% of them detected once, and 1.5% to 2% sits in the top ten. CDR3 length: 18 residues. CDR1 is SQVTM, CDR2 ANQGSEA, per germline. Germline trimming cut 7 bases from V and 0 bases from J; bases unmatched to any gene: 15. Enrollees, about 18 to 90 years old, lived in approximately 25 US areas. The sequenced material came from PBMCs or T cells enriched from blood (not recorded which). The V and J genes are TRBV29-1 and TRBJ2-1; 10 nucleotides line up with TRBD2. The source of this sequence is a man aged 55-75 years who had recovered from COVID-19. CDR3 residues: CSAIRLAGRISSYNEQFF. CDR3 DNA: TGCAGCGCCATCCGACTAGCGGGCCGGATCAGCTCCTACAATGAGCAGTTCTTC.